A single sample is the source of the 29 T cell receptor beta chains below, sequenced in a study of T cell repertoires in cytomegalovirus infection. No cognate antigen is known for these TCRs. TCRdb reprocessed the reads with MiXCR, giving one entry per CDR3 protein. This repertoire shows about 220,000 distinct CDR3 sequences, approximately 38% found once; its top ten account for around 60%. The sample consisted of CD8+ T cells from cultured PBMCs, taken from culture after CMV antigen stimulation. The receptor source for this set is a human donor in good health (CMV status not recorded). Some clones in this sample may be carry-over from other donors' samples.

This clonotype was observed a few times. The rearrangement links TRBV7-9 to TRBJ2-7; D is ambiguous. There are 13 residues in the CDR3. In germline, CDR1 is SEHNR, CDR2 FQNEAQ (reference sequence). V was pared by 8 bases and J by 1 base, with 12 bases between. The DNA of the CDR3 is TGTGCCAGCCGACCAACCGATTCCTACGAGCAGTACTTC. Translated, it gives CASRPTDSYEQYF.

In DNA form, the CDR3 reads TGTGCCAGCAGTATGGGGGCGGGAGAGGGAGATGAGCAGTTCTTC. Protein: CASSMGAGEGDEQFF. The chain couples TRBV27 to TRBJ2-1; weak D call: TRBD2 (7 bases). The CDR3 runs to 15 residues. V was trimmed by 5 bases and J by 8 bases, leaving 19 bases between them. Germline loops: CDR1 MNHEY, CDR2 SMNVEV (reference sequence).

The rearrangement joins TRBV5-4 to TRBJ2-5; TRBD1 aligns across 10 bases. CDR1 SGHNT and CDR2 YYREEE come from the germline V gene (reference sequence). The CDR3 spans 14 residues. After removal of 5 bases from V and 5 bases from J, the junction contained 6 bases not matched to a gene. In nucleotides, the CDR3 is TGTGCCAGCAGTTCCGGGACAGGGGTCGAGACCCAGTACTTC. Translation gives CASSSGTGVETQYF.

This clonotype was counted only a few times. The rearrangement joins TRBV7-6 to TRBJ2-1, with D maybe TRBD2 (5 bases). This CDR3 has 12 amino acids. Per the germline V gene, CDR1 is SGHVS and CDR2 is FNYEAQ. V was trimmed by 1 base and J by 14 bases, leaving 12 bases between them. The CDR3 loop is CASSLVRWEKFF. CDR3 nucleotide sequence: TGTGCCAGCAGCTTAGTACGGTGGGAGAAGTTCTTC.

This clonotype was found a few times. The chain couples TRBV27 to TRBJ2-7; 10 bases line up with TRBD1. This CDR3 comprises 14 residues. Per the germline V gene, CDR1 is MNHEY and CDR2 is SMNVEV (reference sequence). After removal of 4 bases from V and 4 bases from J, the junction contained 4 bases not matched to a gene. Written as DNA, the CDR3 is TGTGCCAGCAGTTCGGGACAGGGGCGGTACGAGCAGTACTTC. Amino acid sequence: CASSSGQGRYEQYF.

Only a few counts were recorded for this clonotype. This chain connects TRBV11-2 to TRBJ1-2, with a possible D match to TRBD1 (5 bases). CDR3 size: 15 residues. Trimming left V 5 bases short and J 4 bases short, with 17 bases between. From germline, CDR1 is SGHAT and CDR2 FQNNGV. The CDR3 coding sequence is TGTGCCAGCAGCGAAGACACAGGAGACTTCTATGGCTACACCTTC. Translation gives CASSEDTGDFYGYTF.

The V and J genes are TRBV7-9 and TRBJ2-7, with 7 bases fitting TRBD1. The V gene end was trimmed by 1 base and the J gene end by 3 bases; junction bases not matched to a gene: 6. CDR3 length: 15 residues. The V gene's germline CDR1 is SEHNR and CDR2 FQNEAQ (reference sequence). CDR3 sequence (DNA): TGTGCCAGCAGCTTAGACAGGGGAAGAGTCTACGAGCAGTACTTC. This sequence encodes CASSLDRGRVYEQYF.

The rearrangement joins TRBV20-1 to TRBJ2-3; 12 bases align to TRBD2. The CDR3 totals 17 residues. The germline gives CDR1 DFQATT, CDR2 SNEGSKA (reference sequence). Trimming at V came to 4 bases and at J to 2 bases, leaving 10 bases not matched to a gene. The CDR3 is CSANRLAGATATDTQYF. The DNA of the CDR3 is TGCAGTGCTAACAGACTAGCGGGAGCCACCGCCACAGATACGCAGTATTTT.

This clonotype came up a few times. The germline gene is not matched at one end of the junction; a read error may be the cause. This rearrangement joins TRBV6-1 to TRBJ1-2, with D unclear. Germline lookup yields CDR1 MNHNS and CDR2 SASEGT. This CDR3 has 9 residues. The CDR3, as DNA: TGTGCCAGCAGTGAAGGTCCTTACTTC. It specifies CASSEGPYF.

This clonotype was observed a few times. The chain has TRBV7-4 and TRBJ1-5; the match to TRBD1 covers 11 bases. The J segment lost 6 bases and the V segment lost 1 base, leaving 5 bases of the junction unmatched. Germline CDR1 is SGHVT and CDR2 is SQSDAQ. The CDR3 loop spans 16 amino acids. In nucleotides, the CDR3 is TGTGCCAGCAGCTTAGTAGGGGACAGGGGGGGTCAGCCCCAGCATTTT. It is translated as CASSLVGDRGGQPQHF.

The rearrangement uses TRBV27 and TRBJ2-7; 8 positions agree with TRBD1. The CDR3 is 14 residues long. Germline lookup yields CDR1 MNHEY and CDR2 SMNVEV (reference sequence). Trimming cost V 5 bases and J 2 bases; bases outside gene matches: 5. The CDR3 sequence: CASSGPGQAYEQYF. CDR3 nucleotides: TGTGCCAGCAGTGGCCCGGGACAGGCCTACGAGCAGTACTTC.

This clonotype was observed a few times. The chain recombines TRBV2 with TRBJ2-2; 7 bases map to TRBD1. V was clipped by 6 bases and J by 0 bases; unmatched bases: 4. Germline V gene lookup returns CDR1 SNHLY and CDR2 FYNNEI. This CDR3 is 15 amino acids long. CDR3 DNA sequence: TGTGCCAGCAGCGGGGACAGATCGAACACCGGGGAGCTGTTTTTT. It is translated as CASSGDRSNTGELFF.

This chain links TRBV2 with TRBJ1-2, with 12 bases identical to TRBD1. Germline V CDR1 and CDR2: SNHLY, FYNNEI. CDR3 length: 14 residues. The V and J ends lost 6 bases and 6 bases, in that order; junction bases with no gene match: 5. The CDR3 region has the DNA TGTGCCAGCAGGGGGGACAGGGGGCCTAATGGCTACACCTTC. Its translation is CASRGDRGPNGYTF.

This chain connects TRBV19 to TRBJ2-3; D might be TRBD2 (6 bases). V dropped 6 bases and J dropped 6 bases, with 19 bases sitting between them. The CDR3 has 15 residues. Germline lookup yields CDR1 LNHDA and CDR2 SQIVND (reference sequence). The CDR3 region is CASRGETGGRDTQYF. The CDR3 DNA reads TGTGCCAGTAGGGGAGAAACAGGAGGGAGGGATACGCAGTATTTT.

This chain connects TRBV7-4 to TRBJ2-7; 7 nucleotides agree with TRBD2. The junction had 26 bases not matched to a gene; V was cut back by 8 bases and J by 1 base. Germline V gene sequence: CDR1 SGHVT, CDR2 SQSDAQ. The CDR3 is 20 amino acids. CDR3 loop: CASGQIQLYPRSSGSYEQYF. The CDR3 nucleotides are TGTGCCAGCGGGCAAATACAACTCTACCCCCGATCTAGCGGATCCTACGAGCAGTACTTC.

In this sample, this clonotype turned up many times. V gene TRBV12-3 or TRBV12-4 combines with J gene TRBJ2-2; TRBD1 matches at 9 bases. This CDR3 comprises 14 residues. With 7 bases clipped from V and 6 bases from J, the junction kept 6 bases outside the gene matches. The CDR3 here is CASTRDRDPGELFF. The CDR3 DNA follows: TGTGCCAGCACCAGGGACAGGGACCCCGGGGAGCTGTTTTTT.

The CDR3 spells CASSQGRLLTSCKAFF. CDR3 DNA sequence: TGCGCCAGCAGCCAAGGAAGACTCTTAACCTCCTGTAAAGCTTTCTTT. The chain carries TRBV4-1 and TRBJ1-1, with D hard to call. Trimming pared 1 base from V and 9 bases from J, leaving 21 bases between. Germline CDR1 and CDR2: MGHRA and YSYEKL. The CDR3 totals 16 residues.

This chain links TRBV10-3 with TRBJ1-2, with a possible D match to TRBD1 (6 bases). The ends were cut back, 0 bases at V and 2 bases at J, with 16 bases in the middle. The CDR3 has 17 amino acids. Per the germline V gene, CDR1 is ENHRY and CDR2 is SYGVKD. The CDR3 DNA reads TGTGCCATCAGTGAGTCGGCAGGGGACGCGTCGAACTATGGCTACACCTTC. Residues: CAISESAGDASNYGYTF.

The rearrangement joins TRBV29-1 to TRBJ2-7; 7 nucleotides line up with TRBD1. The CDR3 covers 14 residues. Per the germline V gene, CDR1 is SQVTM and CDR2 is ANQGSEA. J was trimmed by 2 bases and V by 5 bases; bases with no gene match: 9. CDR3 residues: CSVQGGPRTYEQYF. The CDR3 DNA sequence: TGCAGCGTTCAAGGGGGCCCTAGGACCTACGAGCAGTACTTC.

This clonotype has a handful of counts. The V and J genes are TRBV14 and TRBJ2-7; 10 nucleotides line up with TRBD2. The CDR3 is made up of 16 amino acids. Germline CDR1 SGHDN, CDR2 FVKESK. The trim removed 0 bases at V and 2 bases at J, leaving 4 bases unmatched. This chain's CDR3 is CASSQDELAGAYEQYF. DNA of the CDR3: TGTGCCAGCAGCCAAGATGAGCTAGCGGGAGCCTACGAGCAGTACTTC.

V gene TRBV3-1 combines with J gene TRBJ2-1; TRBD2 matches at 11 bases. With 5 bases clipped from V and 1 base from J, the junction kept 13 bases outside the gene matches. CDR1 is LGHDT, CDR2 YNNKEL, per germline (reference sequence). This CDR3 has 19 amino acids. The chain's CDR3 is CASSAPGSGGALSYNEQFF. DNA of the CDR3: TGTGCCAGCAGCGCGCCGGGTAGCGGGGGGGCCTTATCCTACAATGAGCAGTTCTTC.

The chain recombines TRBV2 with TRBJ2-2, with 9 positions matching TRBD2. The V gene's germline CDR1 is SNHLY and CDR2 FYNNEI. Trimming at V came to 6 bases and at J to 5 bases, leaving 7 bases not matched to a gene. The CDR3 is 15 residues long. The CDR3 here is CASRLAGEGTGELFF. DNA for the CDR3: TGTGCCAGCAGATTAGCGGGAGAGGGTACCGGGGAGCTGTTTTTT. The variable domain in full, with the rest retrieved from reference TRBV2 and TRBJ2-2, is EPEVTQTPSHQVTQMGQEVILRCVPISNHLYFYWYRQILGQKVEFLVSFYNNEISEKSEIFDDQFSVERPDGSNFTLKIRSTKLEDSAMYFCASRLAGEGTGELFFGEGSRLTVL.

The genes are TRBV6-2 or TRBV6-3 and TRBJ2-1; a possible D gene is TRBD2 (6 bases). Trimming took 7 bases from V and 2 from J, leaving 18 bases between them. Germline CDR1 and CDR2: MNHEY and SVGEGT. This CDR3 spans 16 amino acids. CDR3 in amino acids: CASNKMGGPTYNEQFF. The DNA for the CDR3 is TGTGCCAGCAACAAGATGGGAGGCCCCACCTACAATGAGCAGTTCTTC.

This chain connects TRBV9 to TRBJ2-7; 9 bases line up with TRBD1. Trimming cost V 1 base and J 2 bases; bases outside gene matches: 1. This CDR3 is 14 amino acids long. CDR1 is SGDLS, CDR2 YYNGEE, per germline. The CDR3 coding sequence is TGTGCCAGCAGCGTACGACAGGGGGCCTACGAGCAGTACTTC. It encodes CASSVRQGAYEQYF.

This clonotype was seen once. The gene calls are TRBV29-1 and TRBJ2-7; possible D gene TRBD2, 5 bases. The germline CDR1 and CDR2 sequences are SQVTM and ANQGSEA. The CDR3 consists of 17 residues. Deletions cut 1 base from V and 0 bases from J, with 19 bases between. Here the CDR3 DNA reads TGCAGCGTTGAAGTTGAAGATCGCCTAGCATTCTCCTACGAGCAGTACTTC. The encoded protein is CSVEVEDRLAFSYEQYF.

This clonotype was seen at least ten times. This chain links TRBV7-2 with TRBJ2-5; no definite D call. Germline V CDR1 and CDR2: SGHTA, FQGNSA. The CDR3 totals 12 residues. The V end was cut by 1 base, the J end by 1 base, with 1 base between. The CDR3 region has the DNA TGTGCCAGCAGCTTAGTCCAAGAGACCCAGTACTTC. Translation gives CASSLVQETQYF.

This chain joins TRBV7-9 and TRBJ2-1; 14 bases match TRBD2. Germline V gives CDR1 SEHNR, CDR2 FQNEAQ (reference sequence). The junction had 13 bases not matched to a gene; V was cut back by 5 bases and J by 1 base. This CDR3 has 20 residues. Written as DNA, the CDR3 is TGTGCCAGCAGCCCCCGCCCCGGGACTAGCGGGGGTACGTCCTACAATGAGCAGTTCTTC. Translation gives CASSPRPGTSGGTSYNEQFF. The full variable domain, in which reference TRBV7-9 and TRBJ2-1 provide the parts outside the CDR3, is DTGVSQNPRHKITKRGQNVTFRCDPISEHNRLYWYRQTLGQGPEFLTYFQNEAQLEKSRLLSDRFSAERPKGSFSTLEIQRTEQGDSAMYLCASSPRPGTSGGTSYNEQFFGPGTRLTVL.

This clonotype was observed a few times. J is TRBJ1-5 and V is TRBV7-8; D is unclear. Germline V gene lookup returns CDR1 SGHVS and CDR2 FQNEAQ. This CDR3 is 15 amino acids long. Between the trimmed V and J ends, which lost 0 bases and 4 bases, there was a span of 10 bases. CDR3: CASSLASRGNQPQHF. Written as DNA, the CDR3 is TGTGCCAGCAGCTTAGCTAGTCGGGGTAATCAGCCCCAGCATTTT.

J is TRBJ2-4 and V is TRBV7-6; 8 bases match TRBD2. CDR3 size: 16 residues. Germline CDR1 is SGHVS and CDR2 is FNYEAQ. V lost 2 bases to trimming and J lost 8 bases; unmatched junction nucleotides: 11. CDR3: CASSLFTGGPLHIQYF. CDR3 sequence (DNA): TGTGCCAGCAGCTTATTTACGGGAGGGCCGTTACACATTCAGTACTTC.